This entry features one T cell receptor (beta chain) sequence. As originally analysed: Amplification from reference gene primers served as the basis for estimated nucleated cell counts. Data came from immunoSEQ multiplex PCR; TCRdb stores just in-frame clones and leaves some out. V and J calls and clone size are copied from that table; D and trimming were computed from the DNA. Here the sample spans about 210,000 clones, 70% to 90% being singletons. The sample is drawn from a study of blood T cell repertoires in COVID-19. Across the study: Sites in the United States, Italy and Spain provided acute and convalescent COVID-19 samples. PBMCs, B-cell-depleted T cells, or T cells provided the cDNA or gDNA that made up the material.

Germline-derived CDR1 and CDR2 are LGHDT and YNNKEL (reference sequence). This CDR3 region has 12 residues. V was pared by 5 bases and J by 7 bases, with 11 bases between. Sequencing was carried out using peripheral blood. The rearrangement links TRBV3-1 (or the pseudogene TRBV3-2) to TRBJ1-1; possibly TRBD1 for D (6 bases). This TCR was recovered from a woman aged 50 to 60 with active or convalescent COVID-19. This chain's CDR3 is CASSRDNREAFF. The DNA for the CDR3 is TGTGCCAGCAGCAGGGACAATCGTGAAGCTTTCTTT.